These 28 T cell receptor beta chains were all obtained from the same sample, sequenced in a study of blood T cell repertoires in COVID-19. The repertoire was sequenced with immunoSEQ multiplex PCR; TCRdb's copy has only in-frame clones and lacks some. The table lists roughly 160,000 clones, 75% to 90% of them singletons. The sequenced sample was peripheral blood. These receptors originate from a woman aged 55-69 years with acute or convalescent COVID-19.

The rearrangement links TRBV30 to TRBJ2-7; 8 positions match TRBD1. The germline gives CDR1 GTSNPN, CDR2 SVGIG (reference sequence). The V and J ends lost 8 bases and 3 bases, in that order; junction bases with no gene match: 6. This CDR3 spans 12 amino acids. For the CDR3, the DNA is TGTGCCACTAGGACAGGGCGCTACGAGCAGTACTTC. The encoded protein is CATRTGRYEQYF.

This clone showed up just once. The V and J genes are TRBV4-3 and TRBJ2-2; possibly TRBD2 for D (6 bases). With 4 bases removed from V and 7 bases from J, the gap between germline ends came to 16 bases. Germline V gene lookup returns CDR1 LGHNA and CDR2 YSLEER. This CDR3 spans 15 amino acids. DNA of the CDR3: TGCGCCAGCAGCCGACGGACTATTTTGGGCGGGGAGCTGTTTTTT. This sequence encodes CASSRRTILGGELFF.

This chain connects TRBV11-2 to TRBJ2-3; 9 bases fit TRBD2. Germline V gives CDR1 SGHAT, CDR2 FQNNGV. The CDR3 contains 14 residues. The J segment lost 4 bases and the V segment lost 5 bases, leaving 4 bases of the junction unmatched. The CDR3 spells CASSPGTSSDTQYF. The CDR3 region has the DNA TGTGCCAGCAGCCCTGGGACTAGCTCAGATACGCAGTATTTT.

The chain recombines TRBV3-1 (or the pseudogene TRBV3-2) with TRBJ2-7; unclear D gene. With 0 bases removed from V and 2 bases from J, the gap between germline ends came to 11 bases. CDR1 and CDR2 from the germline V gene are LGHDT and YNNKEL (reference sequence). The CDR3 is made up of 15 amino acids. The CDR3 sequence: CASSQDLYSAYEQYF. CDR3 coding DNA: TGTGCCAGCAGCCAAGATCTCTACTCCGCCTACGAGCAGTACTTC.

The chain is built from TRBV4-1 and TRBJ1-1; perhaps TRBD1 as D (5 bases). The CDR3 runs 15 residues. The V end lost 6 bases, the J end lost 7 bases, and 21 bases lay between the germline ends. Germline V gene sequence: CDR1 MGHRA, CDR2 YSYEKL. Written as DNA, the CDR3 is TGCGCCAGCAGACACTCGACAGTGGCTCGCCTTGAAGCTTTCTTT. This gives the protein CASRHSTVARLEAFF.

This chain connects TRBV7-8 to TRBJ1-5; D unclear. Trimming removed 5 bases at V and 4 bases at J, with 15 bases between. CDR3 length: 15 residues. Germline CDR1 SGHVS, CDR2 FQNEAQ. CDR3: CASSLREDLNQPQHF. The CDR3 DNA reads as TGTGCCAGCAGCCTACGGGAGGACCTAAATCAGCCCCAGCATTTT.

The chain joins TRBV9 to TRBJ2-1; TRBD2 might be the D (6 bases). The CDR3 runs to 16 residues. Germline lookup yields CDR1 SGDLS and CDR2 YYNGEE. V was clipped by 0 bases and J by 4 bases, with 14 bases between them. CDR3 sequence (DNA): TGTGCCAGCAGCGTAGATTCCGGGGGAAAATACAATGAGCAGTTCTTC. Translating it yields CASSVDSGGKYNEQFF.

This chain connects TRBV7-2 to TRBJ2-2; 9 nucleotides line up with TRBD1. Germline CDR1 reads SGHTA; CDR2 reads FQGNSA. V lost 4 bases, J lost 8 bases, and 5 bases stayed unmatched. There are 14 residues in the CDR3. CDR3 sequence (DNA): TGTGCCAGCAGCTCGGACAGGGGTTCGGGGGAGCTGTTTTTT. Encoded protein: CASSSDRGSGELFF.

The chain joins TRBV6-1 to TRBJ1-4; 7 bases fit TRBD1. The length of the CDR3 is 16 residues. V dropped 2 bases and J dropped 0; count of bases not matched to a gene: 3. The germline gives CDR1 MNHNS, CDR2 SASEGT. In DNA form, the CDR3 reads TGTGCCAGCAGTGAACAGGGGGTTGCAACTAATGAAAAACTGTTTTTT. Translated, it gives CASSEQGVATNEKLFF.

The chain joins TRBV5-4 to TRBJ2-3, with TRBD1 matching over 9 bases. There are 14 residues in the CDR3. Germline trimming cut 7 bases from V and 5 bases from J; bases unmatched to any gene: 8. Germline lookup yields CDR1 SGHNT and CDR2 YYREEE (reference sequence). The chain's CDR3 is CASRSGDRVDTQYF. CDR3 in DNA: TGTGCCAGCCGTTCCGGGGACAGGGTAGATACGCAGTATTTT.

The J gene is TRBJ1-2, the V gene TRBV5-1, with D tentatively TRBD1 (5 bases). This CDR3 region has 13 residues. V lost 3 bases and J 4 bases, leaving 10 bases between the germline ends. The germline V gene encodes CDR1 SGHRS and CDR2 YFSETQ. Here the CDR3 DNA reads TGCGCCAGCAGCTCGACAGTTCTCTATGGCTACACCTTC. Translation gives CASSSTVLYGYTF.

CDR3 sequence reads: CASSPGQENSPLHF. As DNA, the CDR3 is TGTGCCAGTAGTCCGGGACAGGAGAATTCACCCCTCCACTTT. The rearrangement links TRBV19 to TRBJ1-6; 8 bases map to TRBD1. From germline, CDR1 is LNHDA and CDR2 SQIVND (reference sequence). Trimming at V came to 5 bases and at J to 7 bases, leaving 4 bases not matched to a gene. The CDR3 sequence is 14 residues long.

The chain employs TRBV18 and TRBJ1-3; unclear D gene. The V gene lost 3 bases and the J gene lost 4 bases, with 13 bases spanning the gap. The germline V gene encodes CDR1 KGHSH and CDR2 LQKENI. The CDR3 loop spans 15 amino acids. DNA of the CDR3: TGTGCCAGCTCACCTCGGGTGAATATGGGAAACACCATATATTTT. It specifies CASSPRVNMGNTIYF.

CDR3 residues: CASSPPQYTGELFF. The CDR3 DNA reads as TGCGCCAGCAGCCCACCCCAGTACACCGGGGAGCTGTTTTTT. The V and J genes are TRBV5-1 and TRBJ2-2; D uncertain. This CDR3 has 14 residues. The germline V gene has CDR1 SGHRS and CDR2 YFSETQ. V dropped 4 bases and J dropped 3 bases, with 10 bases sitting between them. The full variable domain, with the rest looked up from reference TRBV5-1 and TRBJ2-2, is KAGVTQTPRYLIKTRGQQVTLSCSPISGHRSVSWYQQTPGQGLQFLFEYFSETQRNKGNFPGRFSGRQFSNSRSEMNVSTLELGDSALYLCASSPPQYTGELFFGEGSRLTVL.

The chain recombines TRBV18 with TRBJ1-1; D is perhaps TRBD1 (5 bases). V lost 0 bases to trimming and J lost 4 bases, with 15 bases between them. The CDR3 runs to 16 residues. Germline V gene lookup returns CDR1 KGHSH and CDR2 LQKENI. The CDR3: CASSPPGRVGGTEAFF. CDR3 DNA: TGTGCCAGCTCACCACCTGGGAGGGTGGGGGGCACTGAAGCTTTCTTT.

V usage is TRBV25-1 and J usage is TRBJ1-4; TRBD1 might be the D (6 bases). The CDR3 length is 16 residues. The V end lost 2 bases, the J end lost 4 bases, and 14 bases lay between the germline ends. Per the germline V gene, CDR1 is MGHDK and CDR2 is SYGVNS. CDR3 nucleotide sequence: TGTGCCAGCAGTGAAGGACGGTCCAGGGGTAATGAAAAACTGTTTTTT. Encoded protein: CASSEGRSRGNEKLFF.

The V and J genes are TRBV18 and TRBJ1-1; D unresolved. Germline CDR1 reads KGHSH; CDR2 reads LQKENI. V lost 2 bases to trimming and J lost 1 base, with 8 bases between them. CDR3 length equals 14 residues. CDR3 bases: TGTGCCAGCTCACCAGCGGGCGCGAACACTGAAGCTTTCTTT. Translating gives CASSPAGANTEAFF.

In its sample, this clone was seen once. The CDR3 coding sequence is TGTGCCAGCAGCCGGACTAGCGGGGTCTACGAGCAGTACTTC. Its translation: CASSRTSGVYEQYF. V usage is TRBV7-2 and J usage is TRBJ2-7, with TRBD2 matching 12 bases. The CDR3 sequence is 14 residues long. Per germline, CDR1 SGHTA and CDR2 FQGNSA. The J segment lost 3 bases and the V segment lost 5 bases, leaving 2 bases of the junction unmatched.

The chain recombines TRBV23-1 with TRBJ1-5, with TRBD1 matching 11 bases. TRBV23-1 is treated as an ORF (open reading frame) with a function not yet certain. Unmatched junction bases numbered 19, after V lost 11 bases and J lost 4 bases. The CDR3 consists of 18 residues. In DNA form, the CDR3 reads TGCGCCCGTCTAACTGGGACAGGGGGACTCCTGGGAAATCAGCCCCAGCATTTT. Protein product: CARLTGTGGLLGNQPQHF.

The V and J genes are TRBV7-9 and TRBJ2-1; a weak D match, TRBD1 (6 bases). CDR1 SEHNR and CDR2 FQNEAQ come from the germline V gene (reference sequence). The V and J ends lost 4 bases and 7 bases respectively, with 14 bases between them. There are 14 residues in the CDR3. The CDR3 bases are TGTGCCAGCAGCTCGCAACAGGGTTGGAATGAGCAGTTCTTC. It is translated as CASSSQQGWNEQFF. Looking up the rest from reference TRBV7-9 and TRBJ2-1 gives the full variable domain: DTGVSQNPRHKITKRGQNVTFRCDPISEHNRLYWYRQTLGQGPEFLTYFQNEAQLEKSRLLSDRFSAERPKGSFSTLEIQRTEQGDSAMYLCASSSQQGWNEQFFGPGTRLTVL.

This rearrangement joins TRBV12-2 to TRBJ1-4; the table calls TRBD1, which could not be checked here. TRBV12-2 is assigned pseudogene status. CDR3 size: 17 residues. CDR3 residues: CASRLGPPRDRHEKLFF. The CDR3 bases are TGTGCAAGTCGCTTGGGCCCACCTCGGGACAGGCATGAAAAACTGTTTTTT.

This clone has just one count. The rearrangement joins TRBV3-1 (or the pseudogene TRBV3-2) to TRBJ1-3; TRBD1 might be the D (5 bases). The CDR3 sequence is 14 residues long. Germline lookup yields CDR1 LGHDT and CDR2 YNNKEL (reference sequence). Deletions cut 3 bases from V and 16 bases from J, with 22 bases between. As DNA, the CDR3 is TGTGCCAGCAGCCACGCTCACCAGGGCGGACCGGGCTATTTT. Its protein is CASSHAHQGGPGYF.

The genes are TRBV6-5 and TRBJ1-2, with TRBD1 identical over 8 bases. The V and J ends lost 7 bases and 3 bases, in that order; junction bases with no gene match: 7. The V gene's germline CDR1 is MNHEY and CDR2 SVGAGI. There are 14 residues in the CDR3. CDR3 sequence reads: CASKSQGAHYGYTF. CDR3 coding DNA: TGTGCCAGCAAGAGCCAGGGGGCACACTATGGCTACACCTTC.

This clone was seen a handful of times. The genes are TRBV14 and TRBJ2-2; D possibly corresponds to TRBD2 (5 bases). This CDR3 region has 16 residues. V shed 4 bases and J shed 1 base, with 13 bases lying between them. CDR1 is SGHDN and CDR2 is FVKESK in the germline V gene. CDR3 protein: CASSPRDSQNTGELFF. The CDR3 bases are TGTGCCAGCAGCCCTCGGGATTCTCAGAACACCGGGGAGCTGTTTTTT. Full variable domain (rest looked up from reference TRBV14 and TRBJ2-2): EAGVTQFPSHSVIEKGQTVTLRCDPISGHDNLYWYRRVMGKEIKFLLHFVKESKQDESGMPNNRFLAERTGGTYSTLKVQPAELEDSGVYFCASSPRDSQNTGELFFGEGSRLTVL.

In its sample, this clone was seen a few times. The J gene is TRBJ1-2, the V gene TRBV6-5; a weak D match, TRBD1 (5 bases). V was clipped by 7 bases and J by 0 bases, with 12 bases between them. Germline CDR1 is MNHEY and CDR2 is SVGAGI. The CDR3 is 14 residues long. CDR3 coding DNA: TGTGCCAGCACCGGACATACTACTAACTATGGCTACACCTTC. Protein sequence: CASTGHTTNYGYTF.

This sequence joins TRBV30 and TRBJ1-5; 9 bases match TRBD1. V lost 2 bases, J lost 5 bases, and 7 bases stayed unmatched. CDR1 is GTSNPN and CDR2 is SVGIG in the germline V gene (reference sequence). The CDR3 consists of 15 residues. The CDR3 spells CAWSTGTGRDQPQHF. The CDR3 DNA reads as TGTGCCTGGAGTACAGGGACAGGGAGGGATCAGCCCCAGCATTTT.

CDR3 protein: CASSSGLAGGSNTGELFF. Written as DNA, the CDR3 is TGTGCCAGCAGCTCTGGACTAGCGGGGGGGTCGAACACCGGGGAGCTGTTTTTT. This chain joins TRBV7-6 and TRBJ2-2; the match to TRBD2 covers 15 bases. The CDR3 totals 18 residues. Germline CDR1 and CDR2: SGHVS and FNYEAQ. Trimming at V came to 4 bases and at J to 0 bases, leaving 3 bases not matched to a gene.

J is TRBJ1-2 and V is TRBV5-5, with 7 bases matching TRBD1. V lost 3 bases to trimming and J lost 2 bases; unmatched junction nucleotides: 7. The V gene's germline CDR1 is SGHKS and CDR2 YYEKEE (reference sequence). The CDR3 totals 15 residues. Here the CDR3 reads CASSYPPGQNYGYTF. The CDR3 nucleotides are TGTGCCAGCAGCTACCCTCCGGGACAGAACTATGGCTACACCTTC.